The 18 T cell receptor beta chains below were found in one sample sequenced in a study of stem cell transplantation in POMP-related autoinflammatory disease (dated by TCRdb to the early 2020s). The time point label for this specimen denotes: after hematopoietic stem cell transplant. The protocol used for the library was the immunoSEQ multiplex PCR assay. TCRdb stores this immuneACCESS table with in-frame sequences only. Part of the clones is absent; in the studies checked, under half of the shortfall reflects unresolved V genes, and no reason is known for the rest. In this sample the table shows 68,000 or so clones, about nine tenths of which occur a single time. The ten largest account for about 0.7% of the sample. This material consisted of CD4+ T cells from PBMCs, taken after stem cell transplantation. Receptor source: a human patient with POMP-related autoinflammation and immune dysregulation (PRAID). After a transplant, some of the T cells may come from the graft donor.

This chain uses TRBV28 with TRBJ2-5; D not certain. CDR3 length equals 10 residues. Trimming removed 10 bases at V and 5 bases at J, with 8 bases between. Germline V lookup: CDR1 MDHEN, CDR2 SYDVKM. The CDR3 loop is CATRVETQYF. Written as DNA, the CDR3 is TGTGCCACCCGGGTGGAGACCCAGTACTTC.

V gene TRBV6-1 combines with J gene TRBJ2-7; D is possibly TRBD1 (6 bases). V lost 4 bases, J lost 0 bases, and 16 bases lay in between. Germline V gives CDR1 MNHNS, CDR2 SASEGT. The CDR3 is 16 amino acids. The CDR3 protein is CASSAMAQGGSYEQYV. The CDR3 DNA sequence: TGTGCCAGCAGTGCAATGGCACAGGGTGGCTCCTACGAGCAGTACGTC.

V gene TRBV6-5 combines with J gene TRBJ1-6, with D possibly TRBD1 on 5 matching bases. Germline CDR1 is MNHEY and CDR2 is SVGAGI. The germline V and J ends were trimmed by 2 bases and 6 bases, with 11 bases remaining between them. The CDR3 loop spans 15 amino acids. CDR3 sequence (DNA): TGTGCCAGCAGTTACGAGGGGATCGCTAATTCACCCCTCCACTTT. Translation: CASSYEGIANSPLHF.

DNA for the CDR3: TGCGCCAGCAGCTTGGTACTAGCGGGGTCTTACAATGAGCAGTTCTTC. It is translated as CASSLVLAGSYNEQFF. The V gene is TRBV5-1, the J gene TRBJ2-1, with TRBD2 identical over 10 bases. This CDR3 spans 16 amino acids. Trimming took 0 bases from V and 4 from J; bases not matched to a gene: 4. Looked up from germline, CDR1 is SGHRS and CDR2 is YFSETQ.

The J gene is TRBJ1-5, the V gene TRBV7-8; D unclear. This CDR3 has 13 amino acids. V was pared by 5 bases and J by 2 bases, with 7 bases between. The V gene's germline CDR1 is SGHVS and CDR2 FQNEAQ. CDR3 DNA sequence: TGTGCCAGCAGCCCCTTCGGCAATCAGCCCCAGCATTTT. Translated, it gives CASSPFGNQPQHF.

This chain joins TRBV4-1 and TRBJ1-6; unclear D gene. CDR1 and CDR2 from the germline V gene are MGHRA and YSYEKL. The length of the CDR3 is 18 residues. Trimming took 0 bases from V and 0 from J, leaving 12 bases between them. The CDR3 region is CASSQDLGSSSYNSPLHF. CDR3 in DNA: TGCGCCAGCAGCCAAGATCTAGGCAGCAGCTCCTATAATTCACCCCTCCACTTT.

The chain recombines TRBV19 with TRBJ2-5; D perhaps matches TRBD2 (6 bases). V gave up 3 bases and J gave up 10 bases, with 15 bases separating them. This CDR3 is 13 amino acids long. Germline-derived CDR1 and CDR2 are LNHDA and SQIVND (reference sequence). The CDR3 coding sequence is TGTGCCAGTAGTATGCGCCCCGGGGGTGGCCAGTACTTC. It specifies CASSMRPGGGQYF.

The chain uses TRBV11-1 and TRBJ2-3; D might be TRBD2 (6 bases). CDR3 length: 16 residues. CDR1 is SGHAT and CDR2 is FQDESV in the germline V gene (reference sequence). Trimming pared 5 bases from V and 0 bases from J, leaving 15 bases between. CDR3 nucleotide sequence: TGTGCCAGCAGCCGAGGCTGGAGGGTGAGCACAGATACGCAGTATTTT. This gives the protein CASSRGWRVSTDTQYF.

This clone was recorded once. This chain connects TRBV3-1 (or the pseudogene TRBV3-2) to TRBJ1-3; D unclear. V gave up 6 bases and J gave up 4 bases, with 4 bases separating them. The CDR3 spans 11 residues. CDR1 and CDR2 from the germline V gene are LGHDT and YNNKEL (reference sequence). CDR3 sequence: CASRHGNTIYF. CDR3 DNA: TGTGCCAGCAGACACGGAAACACCATATATTTT.

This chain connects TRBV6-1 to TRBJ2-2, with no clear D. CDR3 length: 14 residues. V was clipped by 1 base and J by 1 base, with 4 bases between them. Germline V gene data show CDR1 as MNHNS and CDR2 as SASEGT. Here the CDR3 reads CASSEDWNTGELFF. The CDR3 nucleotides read TGTGCCAGCAGTGAAGATTGGAACACCGGGGAGCTGTTTTTT.

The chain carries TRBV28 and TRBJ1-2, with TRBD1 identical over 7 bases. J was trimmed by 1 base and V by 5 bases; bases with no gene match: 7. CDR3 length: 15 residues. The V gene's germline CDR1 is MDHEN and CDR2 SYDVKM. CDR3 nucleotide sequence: TGTGCCAGCAGTACCTACGGACAGGATAACTATGGCTACACCTTC. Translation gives CASSTYGQDNYGYTF.

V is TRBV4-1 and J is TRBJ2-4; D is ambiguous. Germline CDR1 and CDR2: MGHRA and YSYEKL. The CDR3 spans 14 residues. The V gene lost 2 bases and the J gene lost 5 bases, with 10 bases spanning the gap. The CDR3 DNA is TGCGCCAGCAGCCAAACAGTCTTCGAAAACATTCAGTACTTC. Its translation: CASSQTVFENIQYF.

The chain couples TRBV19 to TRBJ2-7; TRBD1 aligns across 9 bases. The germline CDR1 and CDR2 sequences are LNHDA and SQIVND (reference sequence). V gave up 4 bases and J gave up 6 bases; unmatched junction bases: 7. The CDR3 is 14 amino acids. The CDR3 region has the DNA TGTGCCAGTAGTACGGGACAGGGTGGGAGCGAGCAGTACGTC. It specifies CASSTGQGGSEQYV.

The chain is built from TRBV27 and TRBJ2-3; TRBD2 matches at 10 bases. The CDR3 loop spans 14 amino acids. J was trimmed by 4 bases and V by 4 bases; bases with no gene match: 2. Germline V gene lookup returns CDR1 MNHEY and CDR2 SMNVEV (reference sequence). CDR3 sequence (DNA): TGTGCCAGCAGTTCAAGCGGGGGGGCAGATACGCAGTATTTT. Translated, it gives CASSSSGGADTQYF.

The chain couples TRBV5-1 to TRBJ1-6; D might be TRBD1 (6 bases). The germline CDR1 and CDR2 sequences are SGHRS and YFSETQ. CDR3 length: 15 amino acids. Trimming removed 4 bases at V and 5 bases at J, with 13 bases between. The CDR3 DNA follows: TGCGCCAGCAGCCTACAGGGAAATGATAATTCACCCCTCCACTTT. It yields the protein CASSLQGNDNSPLHF.

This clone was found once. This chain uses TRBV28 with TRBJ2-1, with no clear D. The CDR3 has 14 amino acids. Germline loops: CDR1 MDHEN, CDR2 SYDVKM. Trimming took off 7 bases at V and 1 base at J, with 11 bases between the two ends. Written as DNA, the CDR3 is TGTGCCAGCAATCTCGGTAGGTCCTACAATGAGCAGTTCTTC. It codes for CASNLGRSYNEQFF.

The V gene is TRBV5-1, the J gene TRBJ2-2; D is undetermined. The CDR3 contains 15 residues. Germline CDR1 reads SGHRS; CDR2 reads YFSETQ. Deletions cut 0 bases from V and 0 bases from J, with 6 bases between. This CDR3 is CASSLDSPNTGELFF. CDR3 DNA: TGCGCCAGCAGCTTGGACAGCCCGAACACCGGGGAGCTGTTTTTT.

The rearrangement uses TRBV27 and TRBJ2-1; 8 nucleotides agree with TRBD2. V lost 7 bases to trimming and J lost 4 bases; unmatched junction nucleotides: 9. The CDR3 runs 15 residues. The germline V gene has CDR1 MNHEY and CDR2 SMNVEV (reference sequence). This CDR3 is CASTPGGARYNEQFF. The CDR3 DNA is TGTGCCAGCACTCCCGGGGGGGCGCGTTACAATGAGCAGTTCTTC.